These 31 T cell receptor beta chains share one sample of origin, sequenced in a study of cytomegalovirus exposure and HLA in healthy donors. PCR used 60 Vbeta primers and 13 Jbeta primers. Measured with immunoSEQ multiplex PCR; TCRdb has only the in-frame clones, and not every one. In the table there are 170,000 or so clones, 80% of which are singletons. Sample: PBMCs. All receptors derive from a man younger than 40 in good health and CMV-seropositive.

A few counts support this clone. The J gene is TRBJ2-5, the V gene TRBV7-3, with TRBD2 as a possible D gene (6 bases). V lost 5 bases and J 6 bases, leaving 13 bases between the germline ends. There are 13 residues in the CDR3. Germline V gene lookup returns CDR1 SGHTA and CDR2 FQGTGA. This CDR3 is CASSPGLWKTQYF. Here the CDR3 DNA reads TGTGCCAGCAGCCCGGGACTTTGGAAGACCCAGTACTTC.

This clone was seen only once. The chain uses TRBV7-9 and TRBJ2-1; weak D call: TRBD2 (6 bases). Germline V gives CDR1 SEHNR, CDR2 FQNEAQ (reference sequence). This CDR3 is 15 amino acids long. V lost 5 bases, J lost 3 bases, and 14 bases lay in between. In nucleotides, the CDR3 is TGTGCCAGCAGCCCTCGGGACTTAAACTACAATGAGCAGTTCTTC. Translated, it gives CASSPRDLNYNEQFF.

The gene calls are TRBV29-1 and TRBJ2-5; 12 nucleotides agree with TRBD1. The CDR3 sequence is 13 residues long. J was trimmed by 4 bases and V by 7 bases; bases with no gene match: 4. Germline-derived CDR1 and CDR2 are SQVTM and ANQGSEA. The CDR3 bases are TGCAGCGGGGACAGGGGGCGCGGAGAGACCCAGTACTTC. Encoded protein: CSGDRGRGETQYF. Looking up the rest from reference TRBV29-1 and TRBJ2-5 gives the full variable domain: SAVISQKPSRDICQRGTSLTIQCQVDSQVTMMFWYRQQPGQSLTLIATANQGSEATYESGFVIDKFPISRPNLTFSTLTVSNMSPEDSSIYLCSGDRGRGETQYFGPGTRLLVL.

This sequence joins TRBV28 and TRBJ1-5; 7 bases fit TRBD1. Germline values: CDR1 MDHEN, CDR2 SYDVKM. With V trimmed by 3 bases and J by 8 bases, 7 bases remained unmatched. The CDR3 totals 14 residues. CDR3 region: CASSFPGQTKPQHF. CDR3 in DNA: TGTGCCAGCAGTTTTCCGGGACAGACAAAGCCCCAGCATTTT. Filled out from reference TRBV28 and TRBJ1-5, the complete variable domain reads DVKVTQSSRYLVKRTGEKVFLECVQDMDHENMFWYRQDPGLGLRLIYFSYDVKMKEKGDIPEGYSVSREKKERFSLILESASTNQTSMYLCASSFPGQTKPQHFGDGTRLSIL.

The chain couples TRBV5-1 to TRBJ2-5; TRBD1 matches at 10 bases. The assigned J gene may be wrong: the sequence end matches TRBJ2-7 better. This CDR3 region has 16 residues. Germline V gene data show CDR1 as SGHRS and CDR2 as YFSETQ. The CDR3 loop is CASSQDRGISAYEQYF. CDR3 in DNA: TGCGCCAGCAGCCAGGACAGGGGGATATCGGCTTACGAGCAGTACTTC.

V is TRBV7-9 and J is TRBJ1-4; 7 bases map to TRBD1. The CDR3 contains 15 residues. The junction had 4 bases not matched to a gene; V was cut back by 2 bases and J by 4 bases. Germline V gene lookup returns CDR1 SEHNR and CDR2 FQNEAQ (reference sequence). CDR3 bases: TGTGCCAGCAGCTTACAGGGGGGCGTTAATGAAAAACTGTTTTTT. As protein: CASSLQGGVNEKLFF.

This clone showed up just once. V usage is TRBV4-2 and J usage is TRBJ2-2, with TRBD2 identical over 9 bases. V lost 6 bases, J lost 7 bases, and 21 bases stayed unmatched. The CDR3 has 19 amino acids. Germline CDR1 reads LGHNA; CDR2 reads YNFKEQ. The chain's CDR3 is CASSPRSVRSGSLFGELFF. Written as DNA, the CDR3 is TGTGCCAGCAGTCCAAGATCGGTTCGTAGCGGGAGTTTGTTCGGGGAGCTGTTTTTT.

This clone is a singleton in its sample. The genes are TRBV6-5 and TRBJ1-2; 7 bases agree with TRBD1. Germline V gene lookup returns CDR1 MNHEY and CDR2 SVGAGI. This CDR3 has 15 amino acids. The ends lost 2 bases at V and 3 bases at J; junction bases unmatched: 6. This CDR3 reads CASSYRGQLYYGYTF. The CDR3 nucleotides are TGTGCCAGCAGTTACAGGGGACAGCTTTACTATGGCTACACCTTC.

This chain joins TRBV29-1 and TRBJ1-2, with 11 bases fitting TRBD1. Germline V gives CDR1 SQVTM, CDR2 ANQGSEA. The CDR3 consists of 13 residues. Trimming took 6 bases from V and 6 from J; bases not matched to a gene: 6. Here the CDR3 reads CSVRTGGENGYTF. The CDR3 nucleotides read TGCAGCGTGCGGACAGGGGGCGAGAATGGCTACACCTTC.

The CDR3 reads CAISESRLGQPQHF. The CDR3 DNA reads TGTGCCATCAGTGAGTCGAGGCTTGGTCAGCCCCAGCATTTT. The chain recombines TRBV10-3 with TRBJ1-5, with D unclear. CDR3 size: 14 residues. Germline V gene sequence: CDR1 ENHRY, CDR2 SYGVKD. V lost 0 bases and J lost 6, with 9 bases in between.

Of note for this clone: This sample also contains other DNA sequences that code for the same CDR3. The chain couples TRBV7-9 to TRBJ2-3, with 8 bases identical to TRBD2. This CDR3 has 15 amino acids. Unmatched junction bases numbered 7, after V lost 5 bases and J lost 3 bases. Germline CDR1 and CDR2: SEHNR and FQNEAQ (reference sequence). The DNA of the CDR3 is TGTGCCAGCAGCGACGGGGGGGCTGGGACAGATACGCAGTATTTT. Protein sequence: CASSDGGAGTDTQYF.

The V and J genes are TRBV6-5 and TRBJ2-7, with 8 bases that match TRBD1. The CDR3 is 15 amino acids. Germline V gene data show CDR1 as MNHEY and CDR2 as SVGAGI. Trimming cost V 5 bases and J 2 bases; bases outside gene matches: 8. The CDR3: CASSIGTGRTYEQYF. The CDR3 DNA sequence: TGTGCCAGCAGTATCGGGACAGGCCGAACCTACGAGCAGTACTTC.

The chain uses TRBV5-1 and TRBJ2-5; tentative D call: TRBD2 (6 bases). Per the germline V gene, CDR1 is SGHRS and CDR2 is YFSETQ. The CDR3 loop spans 16 amino acids. V dropped 0 bases and J dropped 5 bases, with 17 bases sitting between them. CDR3 DNA sequence: TGCGCCAGCAGCTTGGCCTCGGGGGAAATTGGGGAGACCCAGTACTTC. Translation gives CASSLASGEIGETQYF.

The chain combines TRBV19 with TRBJ2-5; TRBD2 aligns across 14 bases. The V segment lost 4 bases and the J segment 4 bases; nucleotides outside the gene matches: 8. This CDR3 has 17 amino acids. CDR1 and CDR2 (germline): LNHDA, SQIVND (reference sequence). The DNA of the CDR3 is TGTGCCAGTAGTACGGGACTAGCGGGAGAGGCGGGAGAGACCCAGTACTTC. This translates into CASSTGLAGEAGETQYF. The variable domain in full, completed from reference TRBV19 and TRBJ2-5, reads DGGITQSPKYLFRKEGQNVTLSCEQNLNHDAMYWYRQDPGQGLRLIYYSQIVNDFQKGDIAEGYSVSREKKESFPLTVTSAQKNPTAFYLCASSTGLAGEAGETQYFGPGTRLLVL.

The V call is TRBV27, the J call TRBJ1-1; D possibly corresponds to TRBD1 (5 bases). Trimming removed 4 bases at V and 0 bases at J, with 9 bases between. The CDR3 covers 14 residues. CDR1 is MNHEY and CDR2 is SMNVEV in the germline V gene (reference sequence). In DNA form, the CDR3 reads TGTGCCAGCAGTTCGGGGGGAATGAACACTGAAGCTTTCTTT. Translating gives CASSSGGMNTEAFF.

The chain links TRBV6-1 to TRBJ2-2, with 7 bases matching TRBD2. Germline values: CDR1 MNHNS, CDR2 SASEGT. Trimming removed 2 bases from V and 0 bases from J; junction bases left unmatched: 3. The length of the CDR3 is 16 residues. CDR3: CASSEMAGANTGELFF. CDR3 coding DNA: TGTGCCAGCAGTGAAATGGCGGGAGCGAACACCGGGGAGCTGTTTTTT.

This clone was counted between two and nine times. The genes are TRBV27 and TRBJ2-1; 8 positions agree with TRBD2. Trimming removed 4 bases from V and 3 bases from J; junction bases left unmatched: 5. Germline values: CDR1 MNHEY, CDR2 SMNVEV (reference sequence). This CDR3 is 15 amino acids long. The CDR3 spells CASSSLGLVYNEQFF. CDR3 DNA: TGTGCCAGCAGTTCTCTGGGACTAGTCTACAATGAGCAGTTCTTC.

V is TRBV27 and J is TRBJ2-7, with D possibly TRBD2 on 6 matching bases. Germline V gene data show CDR1 as MNHEY and CDR2 as SMNVEV (reference sequence). This CDR3 has 15 residues. With 4 bases removed from V and 1 base from J, the gap between germline ends came to 14 bases. CDR3 sequence reads: CASSWGPGASYEQYF. The CDR3 region has the DNA TGTGCCAGCAGTTGGGGACCGGGAGCATCCTACGAGCAGTACTTC.

This chain links TRBV30 with TRBJ1-1; D is possibly TRBD1 (5 bases). This CDR3 is built from 12 residues. The V end lost 4 bases, the J end lost 1 base, and 7 bases lay between the germline ends. The V gene's germline CDR1 is GTSNPN and CDR2 SVGIG (reference sequence). The CDR3 sequence: CAWKQGNTEAFF. CDR3 nucleotide sequence: TGTGCCTGGAAGCAGGGGAACACTGAAGCTTTCTTT.

The chain has TRBV5-1 and TRBJ2-1; the D gene is possibly TRBD2 (5 bases). The CDR3 covers 15 residues. Germline CDR1 is SGHRS and CDR2 is YFSETQ. Trimming cost V 4 bases and J 6 bases, with 17 bases left between them. CDR3 sequence reads: CASSPDWRKINEQFF. The DNA of the CDR3 is TGCGCCAGCAGCCCGGACTGGAGAAAGATCAATGAGCAGTTCTTC.

This clone was counted a few times. In nucleotides, the CDR3 is TGTGCCAGCAGTTGTGAGGGGACAGGCCTTCTTTCTCCCTACGAGCAGTACTTC. This codes for CASSCEGTGLLSPYEQYF. The rearrangement uses TRBV27 and TRBJ2-7, with TRBD1 matching over 8 bases. The CDR3 totals 18 residues. J gave up 2 bases and V 4 bases, and 16 bases lay outside the gene matches. Germline CDR1 is MNHEY and CDR2 is SMNVEV (reference sequence).

This rearrangement joins TRBV27 to TRBJ2-7, with a possible D match to TRBD1 (5 bases). Germline V gene sequence: CDR1 MNHEY, CDR2 SMNVEV (reference sequence). The CDR3 is 15 residues long. V gave up 8 bases and J gave up 2 bases, with 19 bases separating them. The CDR3 DNA reads as TGTGCCAGCGTTGCCCAACCAGGGATTACCTACGAGCAGTACTTC. Encoded protein: CASVAQPGITYEQYF.

This chain uses TRBV25-1 with TRBJ2-7; 8 bases align to TRBD1. The germline V gene has CDR1 MGHDK and CDR2 SYGVNS. CDR3 length: 14 amino acids. The V gene end was trimmed by 4 bases and the J gene end by 0 bases; junction bases not matched to a gene: 2. The CDR3 region has the DNA TGTGCCAGCAGTGGAGGGACAGGCTCCTACGAGCAGTACTTC. Amino acid sequence: CASSGGTGSYEQYF.

This clone appeared a single time. The V gene is TRBV19, the J gene TRBJ2-3; 13 bases line up with TRBD2. The junction had 14 bases not matched to a gene; V was cut back by 2 bases and J by 3 bases. The germline gives CDR1 LNHDA, CDR2 SQIVND (reference sequence). The CDR3 sequence is 20 residues long. CDR3 protein: CASSIMRLAGGSRRTDTQYF. The CDR3 nucleotides read TGTGCCAGTAGTATAATGAGACTAGCGGGAGGTTCCCGAAGGACAGATACGCAGTATTTT.

CDR3 sequence: CTSSQGETSGSHEQYF. The CDR3 nucleotides read TGCACCAGCAGCCAAGGCGAGACTAGCGGGAGCCACGAGCAGTACTTC. V gene TRBV1 combines with J gene TRBJ2-7; the DNA was not compared with TRBD2, the D call given in the table. TRBV1 is shown as a pseudogene. This CDR3 spans 16 amino acids.

The V gene is TRBV5-1, the J gene TRBJ1-1, with D unresolved. CDR1 and CDR2 (germline): SGHRS, YFSETQ. V was trimmed by 4 bases and J by 8 bases, leaving 18 bases between them. The CDR3 sequence is 14 residues long. The chain's CDR3 is CASSEPGGRREAFF. The CDR3 coding sequence is TGCGCCAGCAGCGAGCCGGGAGGGAGAAGGGAAGCTTTCTTT.

This clone was seen a handful of times. J is TRBJ2-1 and V is TRBV28, with D unresolved. The V end lost 2 bases, the J end lost 5 bases, and 13 bases lay between the germline ends. The CDR3 has 15 amino acids. Germline values: CDR1 MDHEN, CDR2 SYDVKM. Written as DNA, the CDR3 is TGTGCCAGCAGTTTAGCGGAACTACCGAACAATGAGCAGTTCTTC. Translating it yields CASSLAELPNNEQFF.

The chain has TRBV7-3 and TRBJ2-4, with 7 positions matching TRBD2. This CDR3 contains 14 residues. The germline V gene encodes CDR1 SGHTA and CDR2 FQGTGA. J was trimmed by 8 bases and V by 4 bases; bases with no gene match: 8. The chain's CDR3 is CASSSLGGLDIQYF. The CDR3 DNA is TGTGCCAGCAGCTCCCTGGGGGGGTTAGACATTCAGTACTTC.

V gene TRBV6-1 combines with J gene TRBJ2-3; TRBD2 agrees at 10 bases. The germline V gene has CDR1 MNHNS and CDR2 SASEGT. Unmatched junction bases numbered 2, after V lost 4 bases and J lost 1 base. The CDR3 is 15 amino acids. CDR3 sequence (DNA): TGTGCCAGCAGTGGGGGGACTAGCGGCACAGATACGCAGTATTTT. It encodes CASSGGTSGTDTQYF.

This sequence joins TRBV19 and TRBJ1-2; TRBD1 might be the D (5 bases). Trimming stripped 5 bases from V and 4 bases from J, with 17 bases between. Germline assignment: CDR1 LNHDA and CDR2 SQIVND (reference sequence). This CDR3 contains 15 residues. The CDR3 loop is CASSRPGGVGYGYTF. CDR3 DNA sequence: TGTGCCAGTAGTCGGCCGGGGGGGGTGGGCTATGGCTACACCTTC.

The V gene is TRBV5-1, the J gene TRBJ2-1, with a possible D match to TRBD2 (6 bases). Between the trimmed V and J ends, which lost 5 bases and 4 bases, there was a span of 16 bases. The CDR3 is 15 amino acids. CDR1 and CDR2 from the germline V gene are SGHRS and YFSETQ. The CDR3 loop is CASRISVAGYNEQFF. The CDR3 DNA reads as TGCGCCAGCAGGATCAGCGTGGCGGGATACAATGAGCAGTTCTTC.